This is a list of T cell receptor beta chains from one sample in a study of blood T cell repertoires in COVID-19. Clones were sequenced by immunoSEQ multiplex PCR, and TCRdb holds only the in-frame ones, with some missing. The sample gives hundreds of thousands of clones, around 85% of which show up once; less than 4.5% is in the top ten. The sequenced sample consisted of peripheral blood. The receptors were gathered from a woman between 45 and 65 years old with active or convalescent COVID-19. Each CDR3 is given with its conserved first and last residue. The D gene is left open where the match is weak. The size entry is marked missing in some rows and otherwise reads once, few, many or a size class.

cdr3_aa: CASSLDPGPYEQYF; cdr3_nt: TGTGCCAGCAGCTTGGACCCAGGGCCCTACGAGCAGTACTTC; cdr3_length: 14; d_call: -; clone_size: -; v_call: TRBV5-6; j_call: TRBJ2-7
cdr3_aa: CASSPGGLARLYEQYF; cdr3_nt: TGTGCCAGCAGTCCGGGGGGACTAGCGCGACTCTACGAGCAGTACTTC; cdr3_length: 16; d_call: TRBD2; clone_size: few; v_call: TRBV2; j_call: TRBJ2-7
cdr3_aa: CASIMRREGGEQFF; cdr3_nt: TGTGCCAGCATCATGCGGCGGGAGGGGGGTGAGCAGTTCTTC; cdr3_length: 14; d_call: TRBD2; clone_size: -; v_call: TRBV7-8; j_call: TRBJ2-1
cdr3_aa: CASSLRLAGAAEQYF; cdr3_nt: TGTGCCAGCAGCCTTAGACTAGCGGGAGCGGCAGAGCAGTACTTC; cdr3_length: 15; d_call: TRBD2; clone_size: few; v_call: TRBV7-8; j_call: TRBJ2-7
cdr3_aa: CASRRQVDSYEQYF; cdr3_nt: TGTGCCAGCAGGAGACAGGTAGACTCCTACGAGCAGTACTTC; cdr3_length: 14; d_call: -; clone_size: -; v_call: TRBV6-5; j_call: TRBJ2-7
cdr3_aa: CASSGGHTSTWNTEAFF; cdr3_nt: TGTGCCAGCAGTGGGGGACACACGTCGACATGGAACACTGAAGCTTTCTTT; cdr3_length: 17; d_call: -; clone_size: -; v_call: TRBV6-1; j_call: TRBJ1-1
cdr3_aa: CASSGGQASYEQYF; cdr3_nt: TGCGCCAGCAGCGGGGGACAGGCCTCCTACGAGCAGTACTTC; cdr3_length: 14; d_call: TRBD1; clone_size: few; v_call: TRBV5-1; j_call: TRBJ2-7
cdr3_aa: CASSTSGRDNEQFF; cdr3_nt: TGTGCCAGCAGTACTAGCGGGAGGGACAATGAGCAGTTCTTC; cdr3_length: 14; d_call: TRBD2; clone_size: -; v_call: TRBV13; j_call: TRBJ2-1
cdr3_aa: CASSLKGANTEAFF; cdr3_nt: TGCGCCAGCAGCTTGAAGGGGGCGAACACTGAAGCTTTCTTT; cdr3_length: 14; d_call: TRBD1; clone_size: -; v_call: TRBV5-1; j_call: TRBJ1-1
cdr3_aa: CASSSKGATQPYNSPLHF; cdr3_nt: TGTGCCAGCAGCTCGAAAGGGGCGACGCAGCCCTATAATTCACCCCTCCACTTT; cdr3_length: 18; d_call: -; clone_size: -; v_call: TRBV7-9; j_call: TRBJ1-6
cdr3_aa: CASSFIFYRDSVLYNSPLHF; cdr3_nt: TGTGCCAGCAGCTTTATATTCTATCGGGACAGTGTGCTCTATAATTCACCCCTCCACTTT; cdr3_length: 20; d_call: -; clone_size: once; v_call: TRBV12-1; j_call: TRBJ1-6
cdr3_aa: CASSEAPGNSPLHF; cdr3_nt: TGTGCCAGCAGTGAAGCGCCAGGGAATTCACCCCTCCACTTT; cdr3_length: 14; d_call: -; clone_size: once; v_call: TRBV6-1; j_call: TRBJ1-6
cdr3_aa: CATSRGAGGDGYTF; cdr3_nt: TGTGCCACCAGCAGAGGGGCAGGGGGCGATGGCTACACCTTC; cdr3_length: 14; d_call: TRBD1; clone_size: -; v_call: TRBV15; j_call: TRBJ1-2
cdr3_aa: CASSLIQGEGYTF; cdr3_nt: TGTGCCAGCAGTTTGATACAGGGGGAAGGATACACCTTC; cdr3_length: 13; d_call: TRBD1; clone_size: -; v_call: TRBV28; j_call: TRBJ1-2
cdr3_aa: CASSFSREQFF; cdr3_nt: TGTGCCAGCAGTTTTTCCAGAGAGCAGTTCTTC; cdr3_length: 11; d_call: -; clone_size: -; v_call: TRBV12-3/TRBV12-4; j_call: TRBJ2-1
cdr3_aa: CASKPRGEKLFF; cdr3_nt: TGTGCCAGCAAACCCAGGGGGGAAAAACTGTTTTTT; cdr3_length: 12; d_call: TRBD1; clone_size: -; v_call: TRBV2; j_call: TRBJ1-4
cdr3_aa: CASSGAGSTDTQYF; cdr3_nt: TGTGCCAGCAGCGGAGCCGGGTCCACAGATACGCAGTATTTT; cdr3_length: 14; d_call: -; clone_size: -; v_call: TRBV9; j_call: TRBJ2-3
cdr3_aa: CASSPIQTGANSPLHF; cdr3_nt: TGTGCCAGCAGCCCCATTCAGACAGGGGCGAATTCACCCCTCCACTTT; cdr3_length: 16; d_call: TRBD1; clone_size: -; v_call: TRBV7-9; j_call: TRBJ1-6
cdr3_aa: CASSLIHTPYNEQFF; cdr3_nt: TGTGCCAGCAGTTTAATCCATACACCCTACAATGAGCAGTTCTTC; cdr3_length: 15; d_call: -; clone_size: -; v_call: TRBV27; j_call: TRBJ2-1
cdr3_aa: CASSLVQSTNYGYTF; cdr3_nt: TGTGCCAGCAGCTTAGTTCAGTCGACTAACTATGGCTACACCTTC; cdr3_length: 15; d_call: -; clone_size: -; v_call: TRBV7-8; j_call: TRBJ1-2
cdr3_aa: CASSEARGDFNYGYTF; cdr3_nt: TGTGCCAGCAGTGAAGCGAGAGGGGACTTTAACTATGGCTACACCTTC; cdr3_length: 16; d_call: -; clone_size: -; v_call: TRBV6-1; j_call: TRBJ1-2
cdr3_aa: CASSIGTREEQYF; cdr3_nt: TGTGCCAGTAGTATAGGGACCAGGGAAGAGCAGTACTTC; cdr3_length: 13; d_call: -; clone_size: -; v_call: TRBV19; j_call: TRBJ2-7
cdr3_aa: CASSYMSGGLGYTF; cdr3_nt: TGTGCCAGCAGTTACATGTCAGGGGGTCTTGGCTACACCTTC; cdr3_length: 14; d_call: TRBD1; clone_size: -; v_call: TRBV6-5; j_call: TRBJ1-2
cdr3_aa: CASSLSSARQETQYF; cdr3_nt: TGTGCCAGCAGCTTATCCAGCGCCAGACAAGAGACCCAGTACTTC; cdr3_length: 15; d_call: -; clone_size: -; v_call: TRBV7-9; j_call: TRBJ2-5
cdr3_aa: CASKETENTGELFF; cdr3_nt: TGTGCCAGCAAAGAGACAGAGAACACCGGGGAGCTGTTTTTT; cdr3_length: 14; d_call: -; clone_size: -; v_call: TRBV2; j_call: TRBJ2-2
cdr3_aa: CASSIGGLAFTGEQYF; cdr3_nt: TGTGCCAGTAGTATTGGGGGGTTAGCCTTCACCGGCGAGCAGTACTTC; cdr3_length: 16; d_call: -; clone_size: few; v_call: TRBV19; j_call: TRBJ2-7
cdr3_aa: CASSLPTSSRSSTDTQYF; cdr3_nt: TGTGCCAGCAGCCTCCCCACCTCTAGCAGATCTAGCACAGATACGCAGTATTTT; cdr3_length: 18; d_call: -; clone_size: -; v_call: TRBV6-2/TRBV6-3; j_call: TRBJ2-3
cdr3_aa: CASSARTGQAKNIQYF; cdr3_nt: TGTGCCAGCAGTGCTAGGACAGGGCAAGCCAAAAACATTCAGTACTTC; cdr3_length: 16; d_call: TRBD1; clone_size: -; v_call: TRBV2; j_call: TRBJ2-4
cdr3_aa: CASSEMGGFETQYF; cdr3_nt: TGTGCCAGCAGCGAAATGGGGGGATTCGAGACCCAGTACTTC; cdr3_length: 14; d_call: -; clone_size: -; v_call: TRBV11-2; j_call: TRBJ2-5
cdr3_aa: CASSPTGVRSPLHF; cdr3_nt: TGTGCCAGCAGCCCGACCGGGGTTCGTTCACCCCTCCACTTT; cdr3_length: 14; d_call: -; clone_size: -; v_call: TRBV14; j_call: TRBJ1-6
cdr3_aa: CAIGLAGGGYNEQFF; cdr3_nt: TGTGCCATCGGGTTAGCGGGAGGGGGCTACAATGAGCAGTTCTTC; cdr3_length: 15; d_call: TRBD2; clone_size: -; v_call: TRBV10-3; j_call: TRBJ2-1
cdr3_aa: CASSQVPGVGTEAFF; cdr3_nt: TGCGCCAGCAGCCAAGTGCCGGGAGTGGGGACTGAAGCTTTCTTT; cdr3_length: 15; d_call: -; clone_size: -; v_call: TRBV4-1; j_call: TRBJ1-1
cdr3_aa: CASSSRGLEANEKLFF; cdr3_nt: TGTGCCAGCAGTTCGCGGGGTCTAGAGGCTAATGAAAAACTGTTTTTT; cdr3_length: 16; d_call: -; clone_size: -; v_call: TRBV2; j_call: TRBJ1-4
cdr3_aa: CASSLVAPAGAFPLGYTF; cdr3_nt: TGTGCCAGCAGCCTCGTCGCGCCAGCGGGGGCCTTTCCCCTGGGCTACACCTTC; cdr3_length: 18; d_call: -; clone_size: -; v_call: TRBV7-2; j_call: TRBJ1-2
cdr3_aa: CASSLGTVNTEAFF; cdr3_nt: TGCGCCAGCAGCTTGGGCACAGTGAACACTGAAGCTTTCTTT; cdr3_length: 14; d_call: -; clone_size: -; v_call: TRBV5-1; j_call: TRBJ1-1
cdr3_aa: CASTKTRYYEQYF; cdr3_nt: TGTGCCAGCACGAAGACAAGATACTACGAGCAGTACTTC; cdr3_length: 13; d_call: -; clone_size: -; v_call: TRBV6-5; j_call: TRBJ2-7
cdr3_aa: CASVPGGRGSYNEQFF; cdr3_nt: TGTGCTAGTGTCCCCGGAGGCAGGGGCTCCTACAATGAGCAGTTCTTC; cdr3_length: 16; d_call: -; clone_size: few; v_call: TRBV12-5; j_call: TRBJ2-1
cdr3_aa: CASSVTFRRGQYYGYTF; cdr3_nt: TGTGCCAGCAGTGTAACATTTAGGAGGGGACAGTACTATGGCTACACCTTC; cdr3_length: 17; d_call: TRBD1; clone_size: few; v_call: TRBV6-4; j_call: TRBJ1-2
cdr3_aa: CASSLNVQGDGYTF; cdr3_nt: TGTGCCAGCAGCTTGAATGTCCAAGGAGATGGCTACACCTTC; cdr3_length: 14; d_call: -; clone_size: once; v_call: TRBV5-8; j_call: TRBJ1-2
cdr3_aa: CASSVWGISTDTQYF; cdr3_nt: TGTGCCAGCAGCGTATGGGGCATTAGCACAGATACGCAGTATTTT; cdr3_length: 15; d_call: -; clone_size: -; v_call: TRBV9; j_call: TRBJ2-3
cdr3_aa: CASSRRDRGPGEQYF; cdr3_nt: TGTGCCAGCAGTCGCCGGGACAGGGGCCCGGGGGAGCAGTACTTC; cdr3_length: 15; d_call: TRBD1; clone_size: -; v_call: TRBV13; j_call: TRBJ2-7
cdr3_aa: CASSGTGLAGGAGGEQFF; cdr3_nt: TGCGCCAGCTCAGGGACAGGTCTAGCGGGAGGCGCCGGGGGCGAGCAGTTCTTC; cdr3_length: 18; d_call: TRBD2; clone_size: -; v_call: TRBV5-1; j_call: TRBJ2-1
cdr3_aa: CASSVVLDTGELFF; cdr3_nt: TGTGCCAGCAGCGTAGTACTAGACACCGGGGAGCTGTTTTTT; cdr3_length: 14; d_call: -; clone_size: -; v_call: TRBV9; j_call: TRBJ2-2
cdr3_aa: CASSPTRTYEQYF; cdr3_nt: TGTGCCAGCTCACCCACTAGGACCTACGAGCAGTACTTC; cdr3_length: 13; d_call: -; clone_size: -; v_call: TRBV18; j_call: TRBJ2-7
cdr3_aa: CASSPATGGRGTEAFF; cdr3_nt: TGTGCCAGCTCTCCAGCTACAGGGGGCAGAGGCACTGAAGCTTTCTTT; cdr3_length: 16; d_call: TRBD1; clone_size: -; v_call: TRBV18; j_call: TRBJ1-1
cdr3_aa: CASSDNSNQPQHF; cdr3_nt: TGTGCCAGCAGTGATAATAGCAATCAGCCCCAGCATTTT; cdr3_length: 13; d_call: -; clone_size: -; v_call: TRBV2; j_call: TRBJ1-5